This TCR beta chain originates from a study of T cell responses to AZD1222 COVID-19 vaccine. Clones were sequenced by immunoSEQ multiplex PCR, and TCRdb holds only the in-frame ones, with some missing. The sample has some 180,000 clones; 80% to 95% are singletons. Trimming stripped 1 base from V and 3 bases from J, with 10 bases between. Looked up from germline, CDR1 is LNHNV and CDR2 is YYDKDF (reference sequence). The CDR3 extends over 15 amino acids. Findings and caveats of the study: Spike-specific TCR breadth rose after two AZD1222 doses, and depth rose as well. The reported proportion of spike-specific TCRs targeting unmutated variant regions was nearly half. Donors were mostly white British, more females; clonal diversity possibly underestimated. Baseline seropositives among AZD1222 recipients totaled only five or six.

A note on this clone: Its target is not known.

This chain joins TRBV15 and TRBJ1-5, with D possibly TRBD1 on 6 matching bases. Sequenced here: peripheral blood, sampled 28 days after the second dose of the MenACWY control vaccine. The receptor's source is an adult who received the MenACWY meningococcal vaccine as a control. The CDR3 reads CATSRGGPNNQPQHF. DNA of the CDR3: TGTGCCACCAGCAGAGGGGGGCCCAACAATCAGCCCCAGCATTTT.